This is a list of T cell receptor beta chains from one sample in a study of CXCR3-negative and CXCR3-positive naive CD8 T cells. TCRdb re-called the 5' RACE reads; one entry per CDR3 protein, DNA not given. The data show some 130,000 distinct CDR3 sequences, and the top ten clones hold 0.25% to 0.35%. Source material: naive CXCR3- CD8+ T cells from blood. The receptors were sampled from a human donor in good health. Some clones in this sample may be carry-over from other donors' samples. The CDR3 runs from the conserved cysteine through the conserved F or W.

TRBV7-9,TRBJ1-2,CASSTLLVTATRYGYTF
TRBV12-3/TRBV12-4,TRBJ2-5,CASSSPRASQETQYF
TRBV15,TRBJ2-7,CATSRGTADEQYF
TRBV19,TRBJ2-1,CASSITAREGRFTHLNEQFF
TRBV25-1,TRBJ1-2,CASSEYFSTPDGYTF
TRBV4-3,TRBJ2-1,CASSQTDRAGYEQFF
TRBV19,TRBJ1-1,CASSANSDANTEAFF
TRBV5-1,TRBJ1-2,CASSPPQGGGYGYTF
TRBV28,TRBJ2-7,CASSWVSYEQYF
TRBV19,TRBJ2-3,CASSIWTSGYSTDTQYF
TRBV29-1,TRBJ2-7,CSAGGGSSHEQYF
TRBV6-2/TRBV6-3,TRBJ1-1,CASSYSAGTEAFF
TRBV9,TRBJ1-6,CASSAWTGDNSPLHF
TRBV29-1,TRBJ1-4,CSVEDLTGSNEKLFF
TRBV4-1,TRBJ1-1,CASSPVTQYTEAFF
TRBV28,TRBJ2-7,CASSTQEQLRGNLAFEQYF
TRBV14,TRBJ2-7,CASSQGQRNEQYF
TRBV20-1,TRBJ1-3,CSARAGPPAGNTIYF
TRBV3-1,TRBJ2-7,CASSQDLSGGCEQYF
TRBV11-2,TRBJ2-2,CASSATSGGSGELFF
TRBV7-3,TRBJ2-2,CASSRTGGWTNTGELFF
TRBV29-1,TRBJ2-7,CSVEVWDRVYEQYF
TRBV7-2,TRBJ2-5,CASSLPRRSSGAKTQYF
TRBV29-1,TRBJ1-2,CSVPDGDGYGYTF
TRBV3-1,TRBJ2-7,CASSQENYHEQYF
TRBV7-9,TRBJ1-1,CASSLEGGTAEAFF
TRBV30,TRBJ2-1,CAWNGVAGATNEQFF
TRBV29-1,TRBJ2-7,CSVLQGAEQYF
TRBV28,TRBJ2-3,CASSWTGGVDTQYF
TRBV29-1,TRBJ2-1,CSVVNRSSYNEQFF
TRBV7-8,TRBJ1-2,CASAAPGSYGYTF
TRBV7-6,TRBJ2-2,CASSLARGTVNTGELFF
TRBV27,TRBJ2-1,CASSATGREQFF
TRBV5-5,TRBJ2-2,CASSLVGAHTGELFF
TRBV7-8,TRBJ2-2,CASSLVPQYTGELFF
TRBV7-6,TRBJ2-1,CASSLINSGRNEQFF
TRBV10-1,TRBJ2-5,CASRGTLDQYF
TRBV7-6,TRBJ2-5,CASSYTKTATPQETQYF
TRBV11-2,TRBJ2-2,CASSLVAGGQALSTGELFF
TRBV29-1,TRBJ2-2,CSAFGLGQGLAGELFF
TRBV12-3/TRBV12-4,TRBJ1-1,CASSSGDRSTEAFF
TRBV6-1,TRBJ2-3,CASSITPGQGTDTQYF
TRBV28,TRBJ2-7,CATDDRDGDSSYEQYF
TRBV7-6,TRBJ1-1,CASSLDLSGGEAFF
TRBV3-1,TRBJ2-2,CASSQEDEGISQAGYTGELFF
TRBV7-7,TRBJ2-2,CASSLGVGASTGELFF
TRBV10-3,TRBJ2-4,CAISETNRGPDLNIQYF
TRBV29-1,TRBJ1-5,CSVESGQGIGPQHF
TRBV28,TRBJ2-7,CASSPTHRGRRYEQYF
TRBV29-1,TRBJ1-5,CSVEQGFNQPQHF
TRBV7-6,TRBJ2-3,CASSLVRWGNTDTQYF
TRBV4-2,TRBJ2-5,CASSQAERLQETQYF
TRBV7-2,TRBJ2-5,CASSLEGGLAGPQETQYF